This entry is about one T cell receptor beta chain. Seattle patient enrollment occurred during active infection, with longitudinal follow-up thereafter. This entry is derived from a study of blood T cell repertoires in COVID-19. The CDR3 consists of 14 residues. Germline values: CDR1 KGHSH, CDR2 LQKENI. After removal of 6 bases from V and 6 bases from J, the junction contained 6 bases not matched to a gene. Original processing methods: Nucleated cell number was recorded as an estimate derived from reference gene primer amplification. Assay used: immunoSEQ multiplex PCR; TCRdb lists only in-frame clones, some missing. The V and J calls and clone size come from that table; D and trimming were worked out from the DNA. The sample lists under 250,000 clones, 80% to 95% occurring once.

The sequenced material came from peripheral blood. This chain joins TRBV18 and TRBJ1-4; TRBD1 aligns across 8 bases. The TCR sequence derives from a man between 60 and 75 years old with COVID-19, enrolled during active disease. The CDR3 loop is CASSGQGSDEKLFF. In nucleotides, the CDR3 is TGTGCCAGCTCCGGACAGGGTTCGGATGAAAAACTGTTTTTT. Looking up the rest from reference TRBV18 and TRBJ1-4 gives the full variable domain: NAGVMQNPRHLVRRRGQEARLRCSPMKGHSHVYWYRQLPEEGLKFMVYLQKENIIDESGMPKERFSAEFPKEGPSILRIQQVVRGDSAAYFCASSGQGSDEKLFFGSGTQLSVL.